This T cell receptor beta chain was identified in a study of blood T cell repertoires in COVID-19. Turning to the study itself: Sites across the United States, Italy and Spain contributed samples from acute and convalescent COVID-19. PBMCs, B-cell-depleted T cells, or T cells were the source of the cDNA or gDNA that made up the material.

The CDR3 covers 14 residues. The V and J ends lost 6 bases and 4 bases, in that order; junction bases with no gene match: 7. Germline V lookup: CDR1 SGHRS, CDR2 YFSETQ. How the authors handled the data: By means of reference gene primer amplification, nucleated cell counts were estimated. Some clones are missing from TCRdb's copy, which holds only in-frame ones; the method was immunoSEQ multiplex PCR. V, J and clone size derive from that table, while D and trimming were established from the DNA sequence. The sample gives 200,000 or so clones, approximately 85% of which show up once; 2.5% to 3.5% is in the top ten.

Sequencing used peripheral blood. This chain joins TRBV5-1 and TRBJ2-7, with TRBD1 matching 10 bases. This receptor was taken from a man in his fifties or sixties with acute or convalescent COVID-19. The CDR3 nucleotides are TGCGCCAGCACCCGGGACAGGGGAGGGTACGAGCAGTACTTC. Translating gives CASTRDRGGYEQYF.